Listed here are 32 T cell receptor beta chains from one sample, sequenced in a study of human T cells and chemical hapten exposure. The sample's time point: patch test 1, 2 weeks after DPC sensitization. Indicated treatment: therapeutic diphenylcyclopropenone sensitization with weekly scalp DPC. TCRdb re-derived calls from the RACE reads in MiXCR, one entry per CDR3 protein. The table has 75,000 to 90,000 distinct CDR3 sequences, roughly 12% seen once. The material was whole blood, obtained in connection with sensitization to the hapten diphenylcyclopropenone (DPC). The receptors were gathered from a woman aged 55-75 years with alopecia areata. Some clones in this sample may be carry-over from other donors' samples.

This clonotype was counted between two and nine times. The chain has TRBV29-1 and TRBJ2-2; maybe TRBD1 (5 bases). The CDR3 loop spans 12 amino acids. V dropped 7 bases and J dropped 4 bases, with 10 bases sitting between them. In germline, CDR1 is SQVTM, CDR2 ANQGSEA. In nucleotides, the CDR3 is TGCAGCGCGACAGTTTTCACCGGGGAGCTGTTTTTT. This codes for CSATVFTGELFF.

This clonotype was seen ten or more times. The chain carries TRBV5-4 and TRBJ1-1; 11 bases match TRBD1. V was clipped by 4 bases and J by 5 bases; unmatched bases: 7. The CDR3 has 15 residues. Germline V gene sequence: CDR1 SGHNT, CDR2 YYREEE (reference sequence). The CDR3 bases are TGTGCCAGCAGCCCAGAGGGACAGGGGGGAACTGAAGCTTTCTTT. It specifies CASSPEGQGGTEAFF.

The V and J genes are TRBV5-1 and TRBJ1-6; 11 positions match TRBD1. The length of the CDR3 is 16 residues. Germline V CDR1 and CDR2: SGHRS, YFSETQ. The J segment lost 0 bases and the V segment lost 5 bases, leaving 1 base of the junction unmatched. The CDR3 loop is CASRGTGGSYNSPLHF. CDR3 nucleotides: TGCGCCAGCAGGGGGACAGGGGGCTCCTATAATTCACCCCTCCACTTT. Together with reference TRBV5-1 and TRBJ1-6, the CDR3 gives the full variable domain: KAGVTQTPRYLIKTRGQQVTLSCSPISGHRSVSWYQQTPGQGLQFLFEYFSETQRNKGNFPGRFSGRQFSNSRSEMNVSTLELGDSALYLCASRGTGGSYNSPLHFGNGTRLTVT.

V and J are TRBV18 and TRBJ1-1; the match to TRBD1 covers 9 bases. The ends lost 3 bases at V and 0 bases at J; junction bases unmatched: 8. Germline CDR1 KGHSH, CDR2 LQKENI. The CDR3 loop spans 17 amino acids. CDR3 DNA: TGTGCCAGCTCACCTAGCGGGACAGGGAAGGTGAACACTGAAGCTTTCTTT. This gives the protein CASSPSGTGKVNTEAFF.

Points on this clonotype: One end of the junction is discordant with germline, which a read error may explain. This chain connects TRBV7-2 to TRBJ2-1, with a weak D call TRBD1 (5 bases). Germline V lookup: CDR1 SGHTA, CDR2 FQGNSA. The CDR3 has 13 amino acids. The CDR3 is CVSSFDRYNEQFF. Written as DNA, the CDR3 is TGTGTCAGCAGCTTCGACAGATACAATGAGCAGTTCTTC.

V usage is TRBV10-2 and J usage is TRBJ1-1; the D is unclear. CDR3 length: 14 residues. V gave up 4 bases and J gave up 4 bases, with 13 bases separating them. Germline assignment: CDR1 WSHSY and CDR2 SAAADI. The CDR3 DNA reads TGCGCCAGCAGTGTTGAGGCGGGAGGCACTGAAGCTTTCTTT. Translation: CASSVEAGGTEAFF.

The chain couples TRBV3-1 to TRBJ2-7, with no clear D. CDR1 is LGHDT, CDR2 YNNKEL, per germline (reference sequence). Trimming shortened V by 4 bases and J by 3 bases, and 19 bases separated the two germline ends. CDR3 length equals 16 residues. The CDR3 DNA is TGTGCCAGCAGCCCCTACAGTGCTGGTCCCAACTACGAGCAGTACTTC. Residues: CASSPYSAGPNYEQYF.

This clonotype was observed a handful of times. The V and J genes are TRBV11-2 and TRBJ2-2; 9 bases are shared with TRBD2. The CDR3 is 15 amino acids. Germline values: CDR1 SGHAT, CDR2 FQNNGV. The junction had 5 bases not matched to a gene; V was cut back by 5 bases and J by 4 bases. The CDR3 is CASSTGLASTGELFF. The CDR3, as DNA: TGTGCCAGCAGCACGGGACTAGCTAGCACCGGGGAGCTGTTTTTT.

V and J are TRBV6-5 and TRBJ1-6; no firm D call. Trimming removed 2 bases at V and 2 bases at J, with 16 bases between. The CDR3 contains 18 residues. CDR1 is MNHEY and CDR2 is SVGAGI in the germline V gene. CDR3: CASSYSVGRRTYNSPLHF. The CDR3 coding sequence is TGTGCCAGCAGTTACAGCGTGGGAAGGAGGACCTATAATTCACCCCTCCACTTT.

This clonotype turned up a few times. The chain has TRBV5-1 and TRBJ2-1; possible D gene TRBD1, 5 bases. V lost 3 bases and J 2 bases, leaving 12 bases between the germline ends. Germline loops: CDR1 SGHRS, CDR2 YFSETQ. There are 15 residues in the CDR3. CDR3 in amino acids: CASSSGYPPYNEQFF. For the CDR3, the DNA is TGCGCCAGCAGCTCAGGGTACCCTCCCTACAATGAGCAGTTCTTC.

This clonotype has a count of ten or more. This chain's CDR3 is CASRSKGASYNEQFF. In DNA form, the CDR3 reads TGCGCCAGCAGGAGCAAGGGGGCTTCCTACAATGAGCAGTTCTTC. V gene TRBV5-1 combines with J gene TRBJ2-1; 7 nucleotides agree with TRBD1. Germline assignment: CDR1 SGHRS and CDR2 YFSETQ. This CDR3 has 15 amino acids. The V and J ends lost 5 bases and 1 base, in that order; junction bases with no gene match: 6.

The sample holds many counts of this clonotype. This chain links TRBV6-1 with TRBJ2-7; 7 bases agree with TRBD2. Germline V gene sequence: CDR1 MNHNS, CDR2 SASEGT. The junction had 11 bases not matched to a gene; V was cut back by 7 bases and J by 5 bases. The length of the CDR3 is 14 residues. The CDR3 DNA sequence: TGTGCCAGCACCCTCTCCGGGGGGTACGACGAGCAGTACTTC. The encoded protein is CASTLSGGYDEQYF.

The CDR3: CASLRGAGELFF. For the CDR3, the DNA is TGCGCCAGCTTGAGGGGTGCCGGGGAGCTGTTTTTT. The rearrangement joins TRBV10-2 to TRBJ2-2; D may correspond to TRBD1 or TRBD2 (5 bases each). CDR3 size: 12 residues. CDR1 WSHSY and CDR2 SAAADI come from the germline V gene. Trimming took off 8 bases at V and 6 bases at J, with 10 bases between the two ends.

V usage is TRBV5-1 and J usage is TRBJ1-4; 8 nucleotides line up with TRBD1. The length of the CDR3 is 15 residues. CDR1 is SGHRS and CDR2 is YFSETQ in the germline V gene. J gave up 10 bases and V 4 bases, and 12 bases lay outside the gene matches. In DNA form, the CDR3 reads TGCGCCAGCAGCCTACTGACAGGGGTTGGTGTAAAACTGTTTTTT. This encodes CASSLLTGVGVKLFF.

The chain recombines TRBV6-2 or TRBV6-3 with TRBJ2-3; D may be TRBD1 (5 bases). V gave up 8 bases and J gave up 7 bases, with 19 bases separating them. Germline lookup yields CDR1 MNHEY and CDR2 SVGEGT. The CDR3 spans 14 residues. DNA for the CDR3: TGTGCCAGCTGGGGCAGCGATCTCAGTTATACGCAGTATTTT. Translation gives CASWGSDLSYTQYF.

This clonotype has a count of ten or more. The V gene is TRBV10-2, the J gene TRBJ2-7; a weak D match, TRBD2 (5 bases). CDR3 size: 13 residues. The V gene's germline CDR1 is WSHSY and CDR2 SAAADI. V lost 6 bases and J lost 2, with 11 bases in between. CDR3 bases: TGCGCCAGCAGAGCCGGGATCGCCTACGAGCAGTACTTC. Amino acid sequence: CASRAGIAYEQYF.

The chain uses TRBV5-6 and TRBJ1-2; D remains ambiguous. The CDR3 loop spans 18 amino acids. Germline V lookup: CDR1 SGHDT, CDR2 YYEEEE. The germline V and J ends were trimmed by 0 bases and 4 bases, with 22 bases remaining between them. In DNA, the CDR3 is TGTGCCAGCAGCTTGGTGAAAAGTACAGCCCAAGCCCTCTATGGCTACACCTTC. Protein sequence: CASSLVKSTAQALYGYTF.

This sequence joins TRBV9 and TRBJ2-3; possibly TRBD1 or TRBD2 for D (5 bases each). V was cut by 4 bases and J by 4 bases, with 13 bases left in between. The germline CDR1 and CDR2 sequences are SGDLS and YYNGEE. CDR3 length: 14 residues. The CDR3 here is CASSPLGTADTQYF. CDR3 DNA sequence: TGTGCCAGCAGCCCGCTAGGGACGGCAGATACGCAGTATTTT.

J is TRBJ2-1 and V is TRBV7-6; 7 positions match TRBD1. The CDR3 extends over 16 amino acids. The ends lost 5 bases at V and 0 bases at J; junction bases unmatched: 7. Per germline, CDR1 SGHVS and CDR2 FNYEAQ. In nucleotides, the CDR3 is TGTGCCAGCAGCCTCCAGGGGGATAGCTCCTACAATGAGCAGTTCTTC. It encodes CASSLQGDSSYNEQFF.

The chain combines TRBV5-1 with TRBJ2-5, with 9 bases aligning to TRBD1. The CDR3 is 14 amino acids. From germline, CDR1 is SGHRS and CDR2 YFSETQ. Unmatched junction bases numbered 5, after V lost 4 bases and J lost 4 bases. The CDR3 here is CASSPGTGLETQYF. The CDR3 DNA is TGCGCCAGCAGCCCGGGGACAGGGTTAGAGACCCAGTACTTC.

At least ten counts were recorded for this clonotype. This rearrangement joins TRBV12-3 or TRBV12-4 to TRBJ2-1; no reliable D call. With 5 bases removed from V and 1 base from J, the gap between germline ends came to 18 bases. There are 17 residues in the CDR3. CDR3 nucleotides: TGTGCCAGCAGTCCCCTTTGGGCAACAAATTCCTACAATGAGCAGTTCTTC. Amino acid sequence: CASSPLWATNSYNEQFF.

This CDR3 reads CASSLIRSNQPQHF. In nucleotides, the CDR3 is TGTGCCAGCAGCTTGATCCGGAGCAATCAGCCCCAGCATTTT. V is TRBV5-6 and J is TRBJ1-5; D is unresolved. Trimming left V 1 base short and J 1 base short, with 6 bases between. The CDR3 has 14 amino acids. Germline CDR1 and CDR2: SGHDT and YYEEEE. Looking up the rest from reference TRBV5-6 and TRBJ1-5 gives the full variable domain: DAGVTQSPTHLIKTRGQQVTLRCSPKSGHDTVSWYQQALGQGPQFIFQYYEEEERQRGNFPDRFSGHQFPNYSSELNVNALLLGDSALYLCASSLIRSNQPQHFGDGTRLSIL.

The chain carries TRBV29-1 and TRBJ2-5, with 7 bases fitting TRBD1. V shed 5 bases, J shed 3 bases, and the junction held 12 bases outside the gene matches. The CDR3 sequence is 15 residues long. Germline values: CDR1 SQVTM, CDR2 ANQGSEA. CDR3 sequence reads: CSVFPSGDREETQYF. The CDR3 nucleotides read TGCAGCGTTTTTCCTTCAGGGGACAGAGAAGAGACCCAGTACTTC.

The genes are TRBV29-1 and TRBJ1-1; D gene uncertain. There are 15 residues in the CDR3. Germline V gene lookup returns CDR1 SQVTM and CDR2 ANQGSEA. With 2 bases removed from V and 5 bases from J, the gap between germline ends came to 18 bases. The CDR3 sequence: CSVEWGGRERTEAFF. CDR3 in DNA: TGCAGCGTTGAATGGGGAGGCCGAGAAAGGACTGAAGCTTTCTTT.

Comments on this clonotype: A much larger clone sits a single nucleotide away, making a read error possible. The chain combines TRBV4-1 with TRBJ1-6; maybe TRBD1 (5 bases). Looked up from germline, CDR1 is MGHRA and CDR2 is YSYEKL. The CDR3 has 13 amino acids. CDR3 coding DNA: TGCGCCAGGGGGGACCGACGCAATTCACCCCACCACTTT. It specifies CARGDRRNSPHHF.

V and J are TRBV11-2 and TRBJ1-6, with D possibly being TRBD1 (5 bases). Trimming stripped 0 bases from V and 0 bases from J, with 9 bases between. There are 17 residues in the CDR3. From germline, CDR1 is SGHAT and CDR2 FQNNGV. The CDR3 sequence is CASSLDWGSSYNSPLHF. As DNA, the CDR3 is TGTGCCAGCAGCTTAGATTGGGGGAGCTCCTATAATTCACCCCTCCACTTT.

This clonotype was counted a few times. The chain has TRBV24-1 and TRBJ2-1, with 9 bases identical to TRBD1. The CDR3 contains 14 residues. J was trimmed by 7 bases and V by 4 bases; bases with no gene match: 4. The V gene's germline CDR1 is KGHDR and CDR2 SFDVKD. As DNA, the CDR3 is TGTGCCACCAGTGAGACCGGGACAGGGAATGAGCAGTTCTTC. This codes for CATSETGTGNEQFF.

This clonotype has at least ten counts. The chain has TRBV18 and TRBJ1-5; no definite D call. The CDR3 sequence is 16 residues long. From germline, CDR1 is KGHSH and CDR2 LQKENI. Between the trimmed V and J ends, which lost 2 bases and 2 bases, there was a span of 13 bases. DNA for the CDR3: TGTGCCAGCTCACCAGAGGCCAGATTTGGCAATCAGCCCCAGCATTTT. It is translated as CASSPEARFGNQPQHF.

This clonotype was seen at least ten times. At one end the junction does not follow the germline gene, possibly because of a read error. The CDR3, as DNA: TGTGCTAGCAGCTTAGGCGGGAGCAGGGGTGGATTTCGTGAAAAACTGTTTTTT. Amino acids: CASSLGGSRGGFREKLFF. The chain employs TRBV7-7 and TRBJ1-4, with D perhaps TRBD1 (6 bases). This CDR3 has 18 amino acids. Germline V CDR1 and CDR2: SSHAT, FNYEAQ (reference sequence). Supplemented by reference TRBV7-7 and TRBJ1-4, the full variable domain reads GAGVSQSPRYKVTKRGQDVTLRCDPISSHATLYWYQQALGQGPEFLTYFNYEAQPDKSGLPSDRFSAERPEGSISTLTIQRTEQRDSAMYRCASSLGGSRGGFREKLFFGSGTQLSVL.

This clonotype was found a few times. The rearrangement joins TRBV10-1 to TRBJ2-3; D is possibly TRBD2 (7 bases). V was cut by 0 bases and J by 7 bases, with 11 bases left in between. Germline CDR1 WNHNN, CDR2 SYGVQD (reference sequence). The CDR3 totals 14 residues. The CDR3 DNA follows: TGCGCCAGCAGTGAGTCGGGGGGGCCAAATACGCAGTATTTT. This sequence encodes CASSESGGPNTQYF.

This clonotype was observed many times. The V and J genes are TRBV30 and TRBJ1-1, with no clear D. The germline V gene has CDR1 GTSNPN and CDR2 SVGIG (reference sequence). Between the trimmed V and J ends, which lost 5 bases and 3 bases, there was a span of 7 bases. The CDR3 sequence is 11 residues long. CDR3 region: CAWERDTEAFF. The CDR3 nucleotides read TGTGCCTGGGAGCGGGACACTGAAGCTTTCTTT.

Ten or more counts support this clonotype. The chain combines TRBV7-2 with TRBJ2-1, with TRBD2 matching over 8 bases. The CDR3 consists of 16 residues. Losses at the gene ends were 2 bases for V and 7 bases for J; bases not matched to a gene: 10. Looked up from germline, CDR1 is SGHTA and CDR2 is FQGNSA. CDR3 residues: CASSLLYGGAGNEQFF. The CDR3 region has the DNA TGTGCCAGCAGCTTACTGTACGGGGGGGCCGGGAATGAGCAGTTCTTC.